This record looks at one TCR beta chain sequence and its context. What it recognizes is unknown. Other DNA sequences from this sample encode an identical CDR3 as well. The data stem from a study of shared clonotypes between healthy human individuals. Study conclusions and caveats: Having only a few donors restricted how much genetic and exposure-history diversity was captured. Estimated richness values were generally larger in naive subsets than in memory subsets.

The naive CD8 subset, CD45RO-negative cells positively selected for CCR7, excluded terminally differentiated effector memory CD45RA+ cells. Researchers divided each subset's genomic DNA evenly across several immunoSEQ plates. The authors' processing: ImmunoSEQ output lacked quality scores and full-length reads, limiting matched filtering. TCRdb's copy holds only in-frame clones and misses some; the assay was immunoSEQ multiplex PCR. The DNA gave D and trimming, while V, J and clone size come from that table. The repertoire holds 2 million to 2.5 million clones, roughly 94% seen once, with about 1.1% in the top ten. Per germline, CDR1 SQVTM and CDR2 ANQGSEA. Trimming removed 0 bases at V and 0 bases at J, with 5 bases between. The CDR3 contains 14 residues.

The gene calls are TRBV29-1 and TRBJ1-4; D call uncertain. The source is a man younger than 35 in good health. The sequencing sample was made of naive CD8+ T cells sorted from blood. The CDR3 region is CSVEDGATNEKLFF. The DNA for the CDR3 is TGCAGCGTTGAAGATGGGGCAACTAATGAAAAACTGTTTTTT.